The 2 T cell receptor beta chains reported below all come from one sample, sequenced in a study of technical replicates of blood from several donors. The protocol was immunoSEQ multiplex PCR, while the TCRdb copy is restricted to in-frame clones and leaves out a portion. The sample lists about 100,000 clones; about 94% were seen once. The sample comprised T cells isolated from PBMCs. The receptors were sampled from a human donor in good health.

V gene TRBV7-3 combines with J gene TRBJ2-7, with 9 positions matching TRBD1. Trimming took 0 bases from V and 2 from J; bases not matched to a gene: 5. Germline lookup yields CDR1 SGHTA and CDR2 FQGTGA. The CDR3 consists of 16 residues. The CDR3 spells CASSLTMRQGAYEQYF. The CDR3 DNA reads TGTGCCAGCAGCTTAACGATGCGACAGGGGGCCTACGAGCAGTACTTC.

The J gene is TRBJ2-1, the V gene TRBV7-2, with 9 nucleotides matching TRBD2. The germline V gene encodes CDR1 SGHTA and CDR2 FQGNSA. This CDR3 has 15 amino acids. Trimming at V came to 3 bases and at J to 6 bases, leaving 6 bases not matched to a gene. In DNA form, the CDR3 reads TGTGCCAGCAGCTTCGCGGGAGGGTGGGGCAATGAGCAGTTCTTC. Translating gives CASSFAGGWGNEQFF.